The 19 T cell receptor beta chains below were found in one sample sequenced in a study of T-cell reconstitution after alpha-beta-depleted transplantation in children. During its preparation, the TCRbeta library received unique molecular identifiers. Each CDR3 protein is one row after TCRdb ran MiXCR on the PCR reads. The sample contains about 170,000 distinct CDR3 sequences, roughly 10% of which appear only once. Sample: PBMCs, taken before TCRalphabeta/CD19-depleted stem cell transplant. Every receptor here comes from a boy between 2 and 10 years old with acute myeloid leukemia, due to receive a stem cell transplant.

This clonotype was recorded at least ten times. The rearrangement uses TRBV29-1 and TRBJ2-3, with D possibly TRBD1 on 5 matching bases. Germline V gene sequence: CDR1 SQVTM, CDR2 ANQGSEA. V shed 3 bases and J shed 5 bases, with 12 bases lying between them. The CDR3 contains 13 residues. The chain's CDR3 is CSVDGQGKDTQYF. CDR3 nucleotide sequence: TGCAGCGTTGATGGGCAGGGAAAAGATACGCAGTATTTT.

Details on this clonotype: This sequence may be a read error, since a much larger clone differs from it by one base. This chain joins TRBV14 and TRBJ2-1; perhaps D is TRBD1 or TRBD2 (5 bases each). Trimming shortened V by 3 bases and J by 8 bases, and 11 bases separated the two germline ends. Germline CDR1 reads SGHDN; CDR2 reads FVKESK. The CDR3 runs to 13 residues. The DNA for the CDR3 is TGTGCCAGCAGCCATCGTTGGGGGTATGAGCAGTTCTTC. Protein product: CASSHRWGYEQFF.

In this sample, this clonotype turned up many times. V and J are TRBV6-5 and TRBJ1-2, with D unresolved. V was pared by 0 bases and J by 2 bases, with 13 bases between. This CDR3 is 16 amino acids long. The germline V gene encodes CDR1 MNHEY and CDR2 SVGAGI. The CDR3 is CASSYSTGVPNYGYTF. CDR3 coding DNA: TGTGCCAGCAGTTACTCGACTGGGGTCCCGAACTATGGCTACACCTTC.

This clonotype has at least ten counts. The rearrangement links TRBV28 to TRBJ2-6; D call uncertain. CDR3 length: 17 amino acids. V lost 3 bases to trimming and J lost 0 bases, with 12 bases between them. Germline CDR1 and CDR2: MDHEN and SYDVKM. The DNA of the CDR3 is TGTGCCAGCAGTTTTGGCAGGCTCTACTCTGGGGCCAACGTCCTGACTTTC. This translates into CASSFGRLYSGANVLTF.

This clonotype was found many times. V is TRBV9 and J is TRBJ2-1; D is undetermined. The CDR3 is made up of 16 amino acids. Germline loops: CDR1 SGDLS, CDR2 YYNGEE. V dropped 0 bases and J dropped 0 bases, with 10 bases sitting between them. For the CDR3, the DNA is TGTGCCAGCAGCGTAGATCCGAGACGCTCCTACAATGAGCAGTTCTTC. This encodes CASSVDPRRSYNEQFF.

In its sample, this clonotype was seen many times. J is TRBJ2-4 and V is TRBV5-6, with a tentative D call TRBD1 (5 bases). Trimming took off 4 bases at V and 0 bases at J, with 8 bases between the two ends. The CDR3 runs 14 residues. Looked up from germline, CDR1 is SGHDT and CDR2 is YYEEEE. CDR3: CASSGDRAKNIQYF. CDR3 coding DNA: TGTGCCAGCAGCGGCGACAGAGCCAAAAACATTCAGTACTTC.

As regards this clonotype: A much larger clone is a single base away; this may be a read error. In DNA form, the CDR3 reads TGTGCCAGCAGCTATATATGGACCTGGGAGCTGTTTTTT. It yields the protein CASSYIWTWELFF. V usage is TRBV14 and J usage is TRBJ2-2; D unclear. The CDR3 runs to 13 residues. Trimming left V 5 bases short and J 9 bases short, with 13 bases between. Germline-derived CDR1 and CDR2 are SGHDN and FVKESK.

This clonotype was counted ten times or more. V and J are TRBV7-8 and TRBJ1-6, with TRBD1 identical over 7 bases. The CDR3 is 19 residues long. V was clipped by 2 bases and J by 0 bases; unmatched bases: 10. CDR1 SGHVS and CDR2 FQNEAQ come from the germline V gene. The CDR3 nucleotides are TGTGCCAGCAGCTTAACCCTAAGACAGGGAGGCTCCTATAATTCACCCCTCCACTTT. Protein sequence: CASSLTLRQGGSYNSPLHF.

This clonotype was recorded at least ten times. The chain uses TRBV18 and TRBJ2-2; D not certain. V lost 3 bases, J lost 4 bases, and 9 bases lay in between. This CDR3 spans 14 amino acids. Looked up from germline, CDR1 is KGHSH and CDR2 is LQKENI. The CDR3 DNA reads as TGTGCCAGCTCACCCACGGCCTCCACCGGGGAGCTGTTTTTT. This sequence encodes CASSPTASTGELFF.

This clonotype occurred many times. The chain recombines TRBV7-2 with TRBJ2-2; D not certain. The CDR3 runs to 13 residues. The germline V gene has CDR1 SGHTA and CDR2 FQGNSA. Trimming shortened V by 1 base and J by 8 bases, and 8 bases separated the two germline ends. The CDR3 DNA sequence: TGTGCCAGCAGCTTAGGCCTCGCTGGGGAGCTGTTTTTT. This gives the protein CASSLGLAGELFF.

This clonotype was seen ten or more times. The rearrangement links TRBV6-5 to TRBJ2-7; 9 bases align to TRBD2. The junction had 9 bases not matched to a gene; V was cut back by 4 bases and J by 2 bases. Germline CDR1 reads MNHEY; CDR2 reads SVGAGI. CDR3 length: 16 residues. The CDR3, as DNA: TGTGCCAGCAGTTTCGACTCTAGCGGGGCTACCTACGAGCAGTACTTC. Translated, it gives CASSFDSSGATYEQYF.

This clonotype was recorded a few times. The chain is built from TRBV5-1 and TRBJ2-7, with D tentatively TRBD1 (6 bases). Per the germline V gene, CDR1 is SGHRS and CDR2 is YFSETQ. The CDR3 runs to 18 residues. The V end was cut by 5 bases, the J end by 3 bases, with 27 bases between. The CDR3 region is CASRLTGTGDTGVYEQYF. CDR3 sequence (DNA): TGCGCCAGCAGACTGACCGGGACCGGGGACACTGGGGTCTACGAGCAGTACTTC.

This clonotype appeared many times. This rearrangement joins TRBV7-9 to TRBJ1-1; D gene unclear. This CDR3 spans 12 amino acids. V was trimmed by 7 bases and J by 3 bases, leaving 9 bases between them. Germline V gene lookup returns CDR1 SEHNR and CDR2 FQNEAQ (reference sequence). The CDR3 region is CASIQGHTEAFF. Here the CDR3 DNA reads TGTGCCAGCATACAAGGGCACACTGAAGCTTTCTTT.

As for this clonotype: At one of its ends the junction is not consistent with the germline gene, which may arise from a read error. The chain combines TRBV20-1 with TRBJ2-1; 11 nucleotides line up with TRBD1. The CDR3 has 17 residues. Germline CDR1 and CDR2: DFQATT and SNEGSKA (reference sequence). The CDR3 reads CCARAMTGTGGVYEQFF. CDR3 DNA: TGCTGTGCTAGAGCAATGACCGGGACAGGGGGGGTCTATGAGCAGTTCTTC.

The rearrangement joins TRBV19 to TRBJ1-4; D gene unclear. The length of the CDR3 is 15 residues. Trimming took off 3 bases at V and 9 bases at J, with 17 bases between the two ends. Germline assignment: CDR1 LNHDA and CDR2 SQIVND (reference sequence). The CDR3 reads CASSITASPKKKLFF. Here the CDR3 DNA reads TGTGCCAGTAGTATTACAGCCAGCCCTAAAAAAAAACTGTTTTTT.

For this clonotype: Here the CDR3 omits its conserved ending phenylalanine or tryptophan, so a read error is the likely source. The rearrangement uses TRBV10-2 and TRBJ2-1; 8 positions match TRBD2. The CDR3 sequence is 16 residues long. Germline CDR1 and CDR2: WSHSY and SAAADI. V shed 7 bases and J 5 bases; nucleotides not matched to a gene: 13. CDR3 protein: CASKGLAGVWDNEQFS. In nucleotides, the CDR3 is TGCGCCAGCAAAGGACTAGCTGGAGTTTGGGACAATGAGCAGTTCTCC.

In its sample, this clonotype was seen many times. This chain links TRBV20-1 with TRBJ2-4, with D perhaps matching TRBD1 (6 bases). The CDR3 has 14 residues. The germline CDR1 and CDR2 sequences are DFQATT and SNEGSKA (reference sequence). V was clipped by 6 bases and J by 4 bases, with 16 bases between them. CDR3 DNA sequence: TGCAGTGCCGAAAACCGGGACAATAAAAACATTCAGTACTTC. It specifies CSAENRDNKNIQYF.

This clonotype was counted between two and nine times. This chain joins TRBV15 and TRBJ2-5, with 8 bases identical to TRBD1. V was clipped by 0 bases and J by 3 bases; unmatched bases: 6. The CDR3 spans 16 residues. Germline V gene data show CDR1 as LNHNV and CDR2 as YYDKDF (reference sequence). The CDR3 region is CATSRDYSGGEETQYF. The DNA for the CDR3 is TGTGCCACCAGCAGAGATTATTCAGGGGGCGAAGAGACCCAGTACTTC.

As concerns this clonotype: A read error may be the cause here, since a much bigger clone is one base away. The chain uses TRBV9 and TRBJ1-5; tentative D call: TRBD1 (6 bases). Germline CDR1 is SGDLS and CDR2 is YYNGEE. The CDR3 is made up of 15 amino acids. V was pared by 6 bases and J by 6 bases, with 19 bases between. CDR3 in DNA: TGTGCCAGCAACAAAGAGGGGGACCCGAGTCAGCCCCAGCATTTT. Its translation is CASNKEGDPSQPQHF.